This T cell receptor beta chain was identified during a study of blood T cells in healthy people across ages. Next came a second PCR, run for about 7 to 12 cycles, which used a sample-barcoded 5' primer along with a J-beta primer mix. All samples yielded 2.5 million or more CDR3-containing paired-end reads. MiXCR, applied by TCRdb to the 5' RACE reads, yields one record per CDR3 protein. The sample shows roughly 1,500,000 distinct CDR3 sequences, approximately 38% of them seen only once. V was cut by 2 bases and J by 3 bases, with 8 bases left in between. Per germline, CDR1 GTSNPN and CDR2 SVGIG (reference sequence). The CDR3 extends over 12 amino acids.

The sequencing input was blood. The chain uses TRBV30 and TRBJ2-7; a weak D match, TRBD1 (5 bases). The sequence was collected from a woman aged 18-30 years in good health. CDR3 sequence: CAWSLQGYEQYF. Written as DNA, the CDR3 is TGTGCCTGGAGTCTCCAGGGCTACGAGCAGTACTTC.